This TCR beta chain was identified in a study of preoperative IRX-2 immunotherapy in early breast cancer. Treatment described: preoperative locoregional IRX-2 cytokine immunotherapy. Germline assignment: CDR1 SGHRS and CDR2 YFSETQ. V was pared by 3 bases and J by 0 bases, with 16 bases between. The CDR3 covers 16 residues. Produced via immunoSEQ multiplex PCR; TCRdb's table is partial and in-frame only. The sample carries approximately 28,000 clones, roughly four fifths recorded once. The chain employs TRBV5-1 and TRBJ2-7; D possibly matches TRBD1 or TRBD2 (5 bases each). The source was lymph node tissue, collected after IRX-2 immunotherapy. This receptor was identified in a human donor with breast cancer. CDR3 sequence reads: CASSSNRDGVSYEQYF. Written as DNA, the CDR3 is TGCGCCAGCAGCTCAAACCGGGACGGAGTCTCCTACGAGCAGTACTTC.